A selection of T cell receptor beta chains follows, all from one sample in a study of T-cell reconstitution after alpha-beta-depleted transplantation in children. TCRdb re-analysed the PCR reads in MiXCR, keeping a single row per CDR3 protein. Of fewer than 550,000 distinct CDR3 sequences listed, 15% to 20% are singletons. Sample: PBMCs, mostly from graft donor cells, taken 360 days after TCRalphabeta/CD19-depleted stem cell transplant. These receptors all come from a boy under three years old who had a stem cell transplant for Wiskott-Aldrich syndrome, so the T cells may come from the graft donor. The conserved cysteine and the conserved F or W are not part of the CDR3 here.

TRBJ1-4,TRBV4-1,ASSQDNWTGFATNEKLF
TRBJ2-7,TRBV5-1,ASSPSLTYEQY
TRBJ2-3,TRBV12-3/TRBV12-4,ASTLGRTQY
TRBJ2-7,TRBV20-1,SAKGLAGPYEQY
TRBJ2-2,TRBV6-2/TRBV6-3,ASIRALHAGELF
TRBJ2-5,TRBV12-3/TRBV12-4,ASSLMGGLETQY
TRBJ1-2,TRBV11-2,ASSLTQEVPGYT
TRBJ2-7,TRBV7-9,ASSPRTGREQY
TRBJ2-3,TRBV27,ASSLTRGHRDTQY
TRBJ2-1,TRBV6-2/TRBV6-3,ASSYPRRGGSYNEQF
TRBJ2-1,TRBV2,ASRWRGSSYNEQF
TRBJ2-1,TRBV3-1,ASSRRDSRPGQF
TRBJ2-7,TRBV13,ASSLWQNEQY
TRBJ2-5,TRBV29-1,SVDGGQETQY
TRBJ2-3,TRBV24-1,ATSDPTPSTGGGGDTQY
TRBJ2-7,TRBV5-1,ASRKTGTSSYEQY
TRBJ1-5,TRBV5-1,ASSLGLGGNQPQH
TRBJ2-2,TRBV7-9,ASSLGVELF
TRBJ2-7,TRBV20-1,SARQLYEQY
TRBJ2-2,TRBV12-3/TRBV12-4,ASSSSRTGELF
TRBJ2-5,TRBV29-1,SVDRGQPN
TRBJ2-3,TRBV24-1,ATSDYTPSGSSTDTQY
TRBJ2-7,TRBV5-5,ASSPVVAGRYYEQY
TRBJ2-7,TRBV20-1,SASGALSTRTSGRAGEQY
TRBJ2-7,TRBV21-1,ASSLAWRPFSYEQY
TRBJ1-1,TRBV5-6,ASSLVWVSEAF
TRBJ2-7,TRBV12-3/TRBV12-4,ASSFSSRVYEQY
TRBJ2-1,TRBV24-1,ATSDLAGSSSYNEQF
TRBJ2-3,TRBV4-2,ASSQEAGGTDTQY
TRBJ1-5,TRBV15,ATSRTTGYNQPQH
TRBJ2-5,TRBV3-1,ASSQTGQAKVETQY
TRBJ2-7,TRBV4-2,ASSQDLLRGTANYEQY
TRBJ2-1,TRBV6-5,ASSYDLLQGEQF
TRBJ2-5,TRBV10-3,AIKTSGGPQETQY
TRBJ1-2,TRBV28,ASSLPGSYGYT
TRBJ2-4,TRBV28,ASSQQGGLAKNIQY
TRBJ2-1,TRBV25-1,ASGPARFYNEQF
TRBJ2-2,TRBV6-1,ASRVQGLNTGELF
TRBJ2-2,TRBV3-1,ASSPPRSRGTGELF
TRBJ1-3,TRBV5-5,ASSLDRGPGNTIY
TRBJ1-5,TRBV4-1,ASSHLEHQPQH
TRBJ2-3,TRBV11-1,ASSLEASGLTGRPPDTQY
TRBJ2-2,TRBV3-1,ASSQRYPRRGGQPNTGELF
TRBJ2-1,TRBV29-1,SGRGPHEQF
TRBJ1-4,TRBV12-3/TRBV12-4,ASSLGDSKNEKLF
TRBJ2-1,TRBV9,ASSVSRVAGSNNEQF
TRBJ2-7,TRBV28,ASSFLSRYEQY
TRBJ1-6,TRBV19,ASREGSSYNSPLH